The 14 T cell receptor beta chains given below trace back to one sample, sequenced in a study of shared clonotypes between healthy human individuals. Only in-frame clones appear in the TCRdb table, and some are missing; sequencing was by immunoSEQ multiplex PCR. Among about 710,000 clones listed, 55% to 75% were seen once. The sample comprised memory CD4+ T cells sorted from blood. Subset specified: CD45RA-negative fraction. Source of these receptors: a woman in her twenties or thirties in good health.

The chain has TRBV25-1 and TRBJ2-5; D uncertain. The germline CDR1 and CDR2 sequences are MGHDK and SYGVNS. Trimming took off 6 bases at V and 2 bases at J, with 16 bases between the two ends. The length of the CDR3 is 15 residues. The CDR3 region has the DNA TGTGCCAGCAGCCTACCTTCTGGCAGGCAAGAGACCCAGTACTTC. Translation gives CASSLPSGRQETQYF.

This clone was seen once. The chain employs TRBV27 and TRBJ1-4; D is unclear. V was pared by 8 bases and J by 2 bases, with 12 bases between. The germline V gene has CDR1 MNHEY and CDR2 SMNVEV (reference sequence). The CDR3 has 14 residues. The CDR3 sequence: CASSPSYTNEKLFF. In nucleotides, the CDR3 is TGTGCCAGCTCCCCCAGCTACACTAATGAAAAACTGTTTTTT. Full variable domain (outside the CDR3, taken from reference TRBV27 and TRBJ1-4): EAQVTQNPRYLITVTGKKLTVTCSQNMNHEYMSWYRQDPGLGLRQIYYSMNVEVTDKGDVPEGYKVSRKEKRNFPLILESPSPNQTSLYFCASSPSYTNEKLFFGSGTQLSVL.

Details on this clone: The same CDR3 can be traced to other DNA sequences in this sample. The CDR3 nucleotides are TGTGCCAGCAGCTTAAATCGGGGCACAGATACGCAGTATTTT. Its protein product is CASSLNRGTDTQYF. The chain carries TRBV11-2 and TRBJ2-3, with D uncertain. V lost 2 bases, J lost 1 base, and 7 bases lay in between. Germline assignment: CDR1 SGHAT and CDR2 FQNNGV. The length of the CDR3 is 14 residues.

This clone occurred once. The CDR3 region is CASRTDSNEQYF. CDR3 DNA: TGTGCCAGCAGGACGGACAGCAACGAGCAGTACTTC. The gene calls are TRBV2 and TRBJ2-7; D is possibly TRBD1 (6 bases). Trimming cost V 6 bases and J 5 bases, with 11 bases left between them. Germline-derived CDR1 and CDR2 are SNHLY and FYNNEI. The CDR3 runs 12 residues.

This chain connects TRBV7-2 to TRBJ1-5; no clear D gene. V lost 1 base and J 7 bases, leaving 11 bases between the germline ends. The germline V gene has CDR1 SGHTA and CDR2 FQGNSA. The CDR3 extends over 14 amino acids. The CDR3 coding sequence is TGTGCCAGCAGCTTAGTGGTAGTAGGGCAGCCCCAGCATTTT. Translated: CASSLVVVGQPQHF.

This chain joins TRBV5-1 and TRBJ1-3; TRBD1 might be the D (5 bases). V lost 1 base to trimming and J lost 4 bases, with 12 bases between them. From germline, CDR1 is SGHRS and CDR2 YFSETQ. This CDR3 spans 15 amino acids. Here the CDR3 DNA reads TGCGCCAGCAGCTTGTATTCGGGGGTCGGAAACACCATATATTTT. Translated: CASSLYSGVGNTIYF. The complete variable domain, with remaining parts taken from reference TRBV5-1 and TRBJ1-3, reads KAGVTQTPRYLIKTRGQQVTLSCSPISGHRSVSWYQQTPGQGLQFLFEYFSETQRNKGNFPGRFSGRQFSNSRSEMNVSTLELGDSALYLCASSLYSGVGNTIYFGEGSWLTVV.

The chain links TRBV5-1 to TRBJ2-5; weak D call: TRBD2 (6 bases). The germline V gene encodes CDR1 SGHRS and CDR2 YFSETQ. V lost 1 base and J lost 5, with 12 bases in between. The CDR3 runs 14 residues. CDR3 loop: CASSLREYWETQYF. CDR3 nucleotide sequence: TGCGCCAGCAGCTTGCGGGAGTACTGGGAGACCCAGTACTTC.

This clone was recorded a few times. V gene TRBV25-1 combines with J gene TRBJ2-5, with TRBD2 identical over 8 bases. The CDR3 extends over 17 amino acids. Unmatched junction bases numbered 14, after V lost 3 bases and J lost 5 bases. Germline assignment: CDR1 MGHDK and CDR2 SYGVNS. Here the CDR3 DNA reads TGTGCCAGCAGTGATACCGGGACTAGTGCCTTTCTCGAGACCCAGTACTTC. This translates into CASSDTGTSAFLETQYF.

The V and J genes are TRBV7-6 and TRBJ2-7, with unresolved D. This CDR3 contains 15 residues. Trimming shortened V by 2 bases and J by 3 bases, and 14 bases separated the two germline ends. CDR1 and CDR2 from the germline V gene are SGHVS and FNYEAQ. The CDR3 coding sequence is TGTGCCAGCAGCTTATGGGGTGGGTCTGTCTACGAGCAGTACTTC. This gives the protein CASSLWGGSVYEQYF.

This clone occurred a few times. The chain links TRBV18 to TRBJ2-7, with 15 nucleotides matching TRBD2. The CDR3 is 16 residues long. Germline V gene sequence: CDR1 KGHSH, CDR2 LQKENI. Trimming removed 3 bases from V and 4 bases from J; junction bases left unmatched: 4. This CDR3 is CASSPEGLAGGYEQYF. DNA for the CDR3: TGTGCCAGCTCACCGGAGGGACTAGCGGGAGGATACGAGCAGTACTTC.

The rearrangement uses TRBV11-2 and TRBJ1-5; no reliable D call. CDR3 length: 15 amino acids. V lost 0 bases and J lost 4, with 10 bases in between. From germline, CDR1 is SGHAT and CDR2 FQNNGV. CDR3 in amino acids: CASSLEEGENQPQHF. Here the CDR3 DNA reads TGTGCCAGCAGCTTAGAGGAGGGAGAAAATCAGCCCCAGCATTTT.

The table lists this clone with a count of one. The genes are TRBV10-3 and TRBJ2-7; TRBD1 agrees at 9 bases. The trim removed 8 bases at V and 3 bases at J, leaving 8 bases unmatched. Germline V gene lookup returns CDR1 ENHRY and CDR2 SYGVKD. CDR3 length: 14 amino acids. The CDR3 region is CAILSGTGSYEQYF. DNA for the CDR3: TGTGCCATCTTATCCGGGACAGGGAGCTACGAGCAGTACTTC.

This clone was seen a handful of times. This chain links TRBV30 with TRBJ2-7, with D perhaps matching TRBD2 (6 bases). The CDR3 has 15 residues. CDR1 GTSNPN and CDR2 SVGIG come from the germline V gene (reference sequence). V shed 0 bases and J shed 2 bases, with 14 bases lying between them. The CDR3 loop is CAWSVGAGPTYEQYF. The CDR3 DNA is TGTGCCTGGAGTGTAGGAGCGGGCCCAACCTACGAGCAGTACTTC.

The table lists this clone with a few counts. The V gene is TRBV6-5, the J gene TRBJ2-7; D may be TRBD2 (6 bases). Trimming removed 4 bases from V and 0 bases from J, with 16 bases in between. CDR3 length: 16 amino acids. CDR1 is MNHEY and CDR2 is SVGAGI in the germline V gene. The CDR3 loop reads CASSSHRRANSYEQYF. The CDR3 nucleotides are TGTGCCAGCAGTTCCCACCGGAGGGCCAACTCCTACGAGCAGTACTTC.